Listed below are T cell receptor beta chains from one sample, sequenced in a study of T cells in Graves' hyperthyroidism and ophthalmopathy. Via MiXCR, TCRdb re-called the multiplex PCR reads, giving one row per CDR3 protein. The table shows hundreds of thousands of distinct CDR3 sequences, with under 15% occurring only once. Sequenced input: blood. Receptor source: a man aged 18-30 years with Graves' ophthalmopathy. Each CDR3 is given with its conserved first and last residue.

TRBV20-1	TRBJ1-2	CSALVGVLYGYTF
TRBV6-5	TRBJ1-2	CASSYEPPFEATYGYTF
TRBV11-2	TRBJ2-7	CASSLVWQGEGEQYF
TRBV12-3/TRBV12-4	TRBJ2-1	CASSLGSGSIREQFF
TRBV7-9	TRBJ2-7	CASQGGVGEQYF
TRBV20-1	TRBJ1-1	CSARRGVTEAFF
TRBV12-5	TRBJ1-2	CASGYTGDRGYTF
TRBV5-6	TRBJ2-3	CASSGDRATDTQYF
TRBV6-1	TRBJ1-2	CASSEQGGSGYTF
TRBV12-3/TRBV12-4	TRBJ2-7	CASSLSGGGAYEQYF
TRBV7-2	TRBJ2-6	CASSGAGANVLTF
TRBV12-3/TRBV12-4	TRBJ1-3	CASSFGRPSGNTIYF
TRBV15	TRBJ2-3	CVTSRGTETDTQYF
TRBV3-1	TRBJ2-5	CASSQGLAGGKTQYF
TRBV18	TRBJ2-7	CASSPDPGDYEQYF
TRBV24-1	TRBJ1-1	CATSRSGQENTEAFF
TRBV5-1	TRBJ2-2	CASSATGGGTGELFF
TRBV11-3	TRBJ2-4	CASSPFTSALAKNIQYF
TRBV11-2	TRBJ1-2	CASSFGTGGYGYTF
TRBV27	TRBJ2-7	CASSLLGTYEQYF
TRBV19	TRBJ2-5	CASSKQPHLQETQYF
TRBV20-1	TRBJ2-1	CSAKTSGDPYYNEQFF
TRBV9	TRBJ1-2	CASSAQGTYGYTF
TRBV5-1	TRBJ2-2	CASSIPGLAVELFF
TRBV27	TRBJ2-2	CASRVAGGPGELFF
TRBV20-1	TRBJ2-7	CSAGGAGFSYEQYF
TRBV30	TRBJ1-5	CAWSTLGQGRQPQHF
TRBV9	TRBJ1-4	CASSGHLPGTGEKLFF
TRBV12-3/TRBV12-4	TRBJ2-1	CASSLGLAVSSYNEQFF
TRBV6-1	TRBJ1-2	CASSVVIGSGQGANYGYTF
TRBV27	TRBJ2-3	CASSPRTSGVSTDTQYF